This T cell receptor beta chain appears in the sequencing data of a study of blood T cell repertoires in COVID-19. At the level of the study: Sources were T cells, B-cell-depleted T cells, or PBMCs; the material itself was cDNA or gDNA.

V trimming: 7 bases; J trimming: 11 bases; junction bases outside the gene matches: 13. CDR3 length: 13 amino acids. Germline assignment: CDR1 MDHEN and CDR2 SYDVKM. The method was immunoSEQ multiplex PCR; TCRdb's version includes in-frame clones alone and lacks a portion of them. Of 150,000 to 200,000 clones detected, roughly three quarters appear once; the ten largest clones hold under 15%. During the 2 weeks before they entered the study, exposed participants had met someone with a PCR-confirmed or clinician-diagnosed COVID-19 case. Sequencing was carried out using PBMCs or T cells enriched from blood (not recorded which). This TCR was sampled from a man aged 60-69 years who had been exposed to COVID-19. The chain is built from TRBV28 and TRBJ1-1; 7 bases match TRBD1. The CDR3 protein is CASKGTVQGFAFF. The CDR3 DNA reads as TGTGCCAGCAAAGGGACAGTCCAAGGCTTCGCTTTCTTT.